Sequencing of this T cell receptor (beta chain) was carried out in a study of blood T cells in healthy people across ages. A second PCR of 7 to 11 cycles used a sample-barcoded 5' primer and a J-beta primer mix. TCRdb ran MiXCR on the 5' RACE reads and lists one entry per CDR3 protein. Among about 620,000 distinct CDR3 sequences listed, about 21% were seen once. CDR1 MGHDK and CDR2 SYGVNS come from the germline V gene. Trimming cost V 5 bases and J 12 bases, with 13 bases left between them. The CDR3 sequence is 12 residues long. This clonotype was found a few times. The genes are TRBV25-1 and TRBJ2-2; no firm D call. This TCR was sampled from a man between 65 and 85 years old in good health. Specimen: blood. DNA for the CDR3: TGTGCCAGCAGTCTCTCCCCAGGAAAGCTGTTTTTT. It codes for CASSLSPGKLFF.